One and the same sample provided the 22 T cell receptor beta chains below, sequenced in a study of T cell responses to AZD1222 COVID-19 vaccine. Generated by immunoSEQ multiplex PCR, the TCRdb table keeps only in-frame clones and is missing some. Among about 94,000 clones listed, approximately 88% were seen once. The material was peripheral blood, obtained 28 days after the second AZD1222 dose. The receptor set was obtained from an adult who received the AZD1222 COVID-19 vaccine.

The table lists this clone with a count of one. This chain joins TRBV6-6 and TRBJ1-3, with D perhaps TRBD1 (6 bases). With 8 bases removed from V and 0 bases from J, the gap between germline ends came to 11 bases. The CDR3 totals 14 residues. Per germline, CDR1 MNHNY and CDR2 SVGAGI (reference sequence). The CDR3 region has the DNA TGTGCCAGCGAGGGGGGCTACTCTGGAAACACCATATATTTT. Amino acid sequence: CASEGGYSGNTIYF.

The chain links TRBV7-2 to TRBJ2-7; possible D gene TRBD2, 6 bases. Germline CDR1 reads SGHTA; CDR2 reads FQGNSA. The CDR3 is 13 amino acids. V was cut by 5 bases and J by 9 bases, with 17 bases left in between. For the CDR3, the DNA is TGTGCCAGCAGCCCGGTGGAGGGGACTGGGCAGTACTTC. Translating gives CASSPVEGTGQYF.

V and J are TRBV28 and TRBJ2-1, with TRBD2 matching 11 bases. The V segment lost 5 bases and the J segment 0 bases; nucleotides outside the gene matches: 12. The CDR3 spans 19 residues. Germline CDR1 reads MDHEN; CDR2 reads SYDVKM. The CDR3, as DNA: TGTGCCAGCAGTCCCTCTACTAGCGGGAGTTTCGGCTCCTACAATGAGCAGTTCTTC. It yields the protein CASSPSTSGSFGSYNEQFF.

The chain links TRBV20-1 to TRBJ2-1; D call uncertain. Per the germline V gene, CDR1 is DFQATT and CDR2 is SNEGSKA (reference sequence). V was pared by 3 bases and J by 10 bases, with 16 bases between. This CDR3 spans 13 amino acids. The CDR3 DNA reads TGCAGTGCTAGTGGTAGTTTCCTCGGGGAGCAGTTCTTC. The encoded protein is CSASGSFLGEQFF.

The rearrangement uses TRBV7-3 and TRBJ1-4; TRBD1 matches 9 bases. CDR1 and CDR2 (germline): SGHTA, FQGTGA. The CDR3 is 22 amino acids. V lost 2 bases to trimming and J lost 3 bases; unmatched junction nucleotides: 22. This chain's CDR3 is CASSLGTGRSGGFITSNEKLFF. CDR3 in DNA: TGTGCCAGCAGCTTAGGGACAGGGAGGTCCGGTGGCTTCATCACCTCTAATGAAAAACTGTTTTTT. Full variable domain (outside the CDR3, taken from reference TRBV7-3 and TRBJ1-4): GAGVSQTPSNKVTEKGKYVELRCDPISGHTALYWYRQSLGQGPEFLIYFQGTGAADDSGLPNDRFFAVRPEGSVSTLKIQRTERGDSAVYLCASSLGTGRSGGFITSNEKLFFGSGTQLSVL.

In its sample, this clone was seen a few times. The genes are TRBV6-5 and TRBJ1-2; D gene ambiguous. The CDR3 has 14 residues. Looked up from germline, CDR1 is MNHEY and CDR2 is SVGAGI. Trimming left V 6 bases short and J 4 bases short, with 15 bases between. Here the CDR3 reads CASRSTGRVYGYTF. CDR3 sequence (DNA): TGTGCCAGCAGATCAACCGGGAGAGTCTATGGCTACACCTTC.

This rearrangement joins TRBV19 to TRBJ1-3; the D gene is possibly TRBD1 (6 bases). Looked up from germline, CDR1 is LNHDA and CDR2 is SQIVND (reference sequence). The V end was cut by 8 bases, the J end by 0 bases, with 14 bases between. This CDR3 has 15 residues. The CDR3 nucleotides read TGTGCCAGTCACCGACCGGGACACTCTGGAAACACCATATATTTT. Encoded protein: CASHRPGHSGNTIYF.

The CDR3 DNA sequence: TGTGCCAGCAGCTTAGCAGTTGCAACTAATGAAAAACTGTTTTTT. Protein sequence: CASSLAVATNEKLFF. The chain recombines TRBV7-9 with TRBJ1-4; D is ambiguous. CDR3 length: 15 residues. Trimming took 0 bases from V and 0 from J, leaving 5 bases between them. Germline V gene data show CDR1 as SEHNR and CDR2 as FQNEAQ (reference sequence).

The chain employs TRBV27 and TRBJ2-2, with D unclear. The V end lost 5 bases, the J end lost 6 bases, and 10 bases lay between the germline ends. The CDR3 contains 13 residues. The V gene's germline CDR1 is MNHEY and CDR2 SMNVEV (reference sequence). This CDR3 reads CASSMNEAGELFF. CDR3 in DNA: TGTGCCAGCAGTATGAATGAAGCCGGGGAGCTGTTTTTT.

The CDR3: CAFPERASGQGEQFF. CDR3 nucleotide sequence: TGTGCCTTCCCGGAGAGGGCTAGCGGCCAAGGGGAGCAGTTCTTC. The V call is TRBV28, the J call TRBJ2-1; 7 nucleotides match TRBD2. V lost 11 bases and J lost 10; bases outside the gene matches: 20. The CDR3 covers 15 residues. Per germline, CDR1 MDHEN and CDR2 SYDVKM.

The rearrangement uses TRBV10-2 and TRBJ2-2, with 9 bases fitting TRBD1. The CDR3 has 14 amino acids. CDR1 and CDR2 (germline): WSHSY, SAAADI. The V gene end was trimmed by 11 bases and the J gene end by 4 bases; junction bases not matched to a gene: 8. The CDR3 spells CAGTGGEGTGELFF. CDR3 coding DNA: TGCGCCGGTACAGGGGGCGAGGGCACCGGGGAGCTGTTTTTT.

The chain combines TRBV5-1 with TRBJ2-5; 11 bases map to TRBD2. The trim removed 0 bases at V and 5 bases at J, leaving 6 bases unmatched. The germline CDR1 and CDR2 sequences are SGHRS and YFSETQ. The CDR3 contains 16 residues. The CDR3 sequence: CASSLVLSGGAETQYF. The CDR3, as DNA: TGCGCCAGCAGCTTGGTCCTTAGCGGGGGGGCGGAGACCCAGTACTTC.

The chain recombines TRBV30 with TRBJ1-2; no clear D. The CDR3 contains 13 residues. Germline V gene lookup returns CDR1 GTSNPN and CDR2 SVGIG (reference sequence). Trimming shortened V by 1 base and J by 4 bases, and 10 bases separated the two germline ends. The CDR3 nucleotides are TGTGCCTGGAGTGAAGAGTTGGGCTATGGCTACACCTTC. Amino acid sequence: CAWSEELGYGYTF.

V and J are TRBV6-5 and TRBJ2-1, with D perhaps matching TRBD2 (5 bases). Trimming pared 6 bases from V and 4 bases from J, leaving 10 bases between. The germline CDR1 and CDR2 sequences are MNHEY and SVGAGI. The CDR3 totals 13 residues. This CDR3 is CASRGSFYNEQFF. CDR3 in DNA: TGTGCCAGCAGGGGGAGCTTTTACAATGAGCAGTTCTTC.

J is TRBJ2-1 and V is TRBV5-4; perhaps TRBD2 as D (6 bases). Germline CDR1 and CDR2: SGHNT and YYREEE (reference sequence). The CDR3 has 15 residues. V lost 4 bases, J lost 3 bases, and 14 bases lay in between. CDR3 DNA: TGTGCCAGCAGCCCATGGGGGGACGGCTACAATGAGCAGTTCTTC. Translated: CASSPWGDGYNEQFF.

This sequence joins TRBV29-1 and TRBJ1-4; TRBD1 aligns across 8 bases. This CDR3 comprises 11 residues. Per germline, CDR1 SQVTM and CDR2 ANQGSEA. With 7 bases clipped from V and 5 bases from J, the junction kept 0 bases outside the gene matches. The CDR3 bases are TGCAGCGGGACAGGGAATGAAAAACTGTTTTTT. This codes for CSGTGNEKLFF.

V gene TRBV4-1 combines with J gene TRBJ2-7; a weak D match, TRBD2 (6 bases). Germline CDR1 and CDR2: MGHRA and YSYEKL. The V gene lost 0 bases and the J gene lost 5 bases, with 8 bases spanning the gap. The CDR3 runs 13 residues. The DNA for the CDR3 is TGCGCCAGCAGCCAAGACCCGGGGGACGAGCAGTACTTC. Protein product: CASSQDPGDEQYF.

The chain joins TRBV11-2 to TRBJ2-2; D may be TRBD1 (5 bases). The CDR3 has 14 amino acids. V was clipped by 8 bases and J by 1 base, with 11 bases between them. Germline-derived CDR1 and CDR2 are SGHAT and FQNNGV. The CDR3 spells CASALDRNTGELFF. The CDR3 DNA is TGTGCCAGCGCCCTCGACAGGAACACCGGGGAGCTGTTTTTT.

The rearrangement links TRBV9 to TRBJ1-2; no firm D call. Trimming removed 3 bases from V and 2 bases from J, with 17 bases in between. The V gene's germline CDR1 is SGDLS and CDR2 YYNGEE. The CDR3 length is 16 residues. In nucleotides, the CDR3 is TGTGCCAGCAGCGCTATTCTTACGGGCCGCAACTATGGCTACACCTTC. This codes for CASSAILTGRNYGYTF.

CDR3 DNA: TGTGCCAGCAGTTTAGCGGGGGCCTCCATCTCTCATACGCAGTATTTT. It specifies CASSLAGASISHTQYF. V usage is TRBV6-2 or TRBV6-3 and J usage is TRBJ2-3, with 9 bases identical to TRBD2. The CDR3 length is 16 residues. In germline, CDR1 is MNHEY, CDR2 SVGEGT. J lost 7 bases, V lost 4 bases, and 12 bases had no gene match.

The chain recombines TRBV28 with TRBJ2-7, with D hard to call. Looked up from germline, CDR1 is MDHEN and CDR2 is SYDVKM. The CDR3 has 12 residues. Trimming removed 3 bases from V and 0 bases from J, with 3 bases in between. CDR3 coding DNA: TGTGCCAGCAGTTTGAGCTCCTACGAGCAGTACTTC. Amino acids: CASSLSSYEQYF.

CDR3 protein: CASSREYASGNTIYF. The CDR3 DNA follows: TGCGCCAGCAGCAGGGAGTACGCCTCTGGAAACACCATATATTTT. This rearrangement joins TRBV5-1 to TRBJ1-3; D remains unclear. Germline V lookup: CDR1 SGHRS, CDR2 YFSETQ. This CDR3 is 15 amino acids long. The V end was cut by 4 bases, the J end by 0 bases, with 11 bases between.